The present entry profiles one T cell receptor (beta chain) with its context. This specimen comes from a study of blood T cell repertoires in COVID-19. Across the study: Whether acute or convalescent, the COVID-19 samples came from the United States, Italy and Spain.

Authors' analysis steps: The authors estimated nucleated cell counts from reference gene primer amplification. Method: immunoSEQ multiplex PCR; TCRdb's copy keeps in-frame clones and lacks some. The D gene and trimming were derived from the DNA, and the V and J assignments and clone size from that table. Of 200,000 to 300,000 clones listed, roughly 88% were seen once; the top ten hold 1.2%. V was pared by 3 bases and J by 1 base, with 5 bases of the junction left unmatched. This CDR3 has 16 residues. Germline V lookup: CDR1 LGHNA, CDR2 YSLEER. The specimen was PBMCs or T cells enriched from blood (not recorded which). The rearrangement links TRBV4-3 to TRBJ2-3; 9 nucleotides agree with TRBD2. The sequence derives from a woman aged 35 to 49 with acute COVID-19. CDR3: CASSQGAGGGTDTQYF. The CDR3 bases are TGCGCCAGCAGCCAGGGAGCGGGAGGAGGCACAGATACGCAGTATTTT.